These 26 T cell receptor beta chains came from one sample sequenced in a study of CD8 T cells in ankylosing spondylitis (dated by TCRdb to the late 2010s). The library was built by means of 5' RACE. The run used an Illumina HiSeq 2500. The public reads were reanalyzed by TCRdb: fastp trimming at Q25, MiXCR alignment, in-frame beta chains only. When rows share a CDR3 protein, they turn into one entry using the most common DNA and genes. The sample records roughly 230,000 distinct CDR3 sequences, roughly 8.2% of which are singletons. Jointly, the top ten make up approximately 5% of the sample. Material: blood, either unsorted or a sorted T cell fraction (not recorded which). The receptors derive from a female donor with ankylosing spondylitis or in good health (not recorded which).

At least ten counts were recorded for this clonotype. This chain joins TRBV18 and TRBJ1-6, with TRBD1 matching over 8 bases. The CDR3 spans 17 residues. Losses at the gene ends were 4 bases for V and 6 bases for J; bases not matched to a gene: 11. The germline V gene has CDR1 KGHSH and CDR2 LQKENI. CDR3 sequence (DNA): TGTGCCAGCTCACGAAATCCGACAGGGGCTCCTAATTCACCCCTCCACTTT. Translated: CASSRNPTGAPNSPLHF.

Note on this clonotype: Just one base apart from a much larger clone, this may be a read error. The CDR3, as DNA: TGTGCCAGCAGCTTATCACAGGGGGTTGCTCTCTTT. Its translation is CASSLSQGVALF. The V call is TRBV7-9, the J call TRBJ1-1, with 8 bases lining up with TRBD1. The CDR3 covers 12 residues. In germline, CDR1 is SEHNR, CDR2 FQNEAQ (reference sequence). Variable domain in full (rest from reference TRBV7-9 and TRBJ1-1): DTGVSQNPRHKITKRGQNVTFRCDPISEHNRLYWYRQTLGQGPEFLTYFQNEAQLEKSRLLSDRFSAERPKGSFSTLEIQRTEQGDSAMYLCASSLSQGVALFGQGTRLTVV.

The table lists this clonotype with many counts. In DNA form, the CDR3 reads TGTGCCAGCAGTTTCGGAACAGGCTCTGCATGGGAGACCCAGTACTTC. Residues: CASSFGTGSAWETQYF. The rearrangement links TRBV12-3 or TRBV12-4 to TRBJ2-5; D perhaps matches TRBD1 (5 bases). The CDR3 spans 16 residues. V was clipped by 3 bases and J by 5 bases, with 19 bases between them.

Points on this clonotype: This clone may be a read error of a much larger clone one base away. The genes are TRBV4-3 and TRBJ2-2; D is perhaps TRBD2 (5 bases). The CDR3 extends over 18 amino acids. Trimming took 0 bases from V and 6 from J, leaving 20 bases between them. CDR1 and CDR2 from the germline V gene are LGHNA and YSLEER. CDR3 DNA: TGCGCCAGCAGCCAAGATTCCCGATCGGGGATCAACGCCGGGGAGCTGTTTTTT. Translated, it gives CASSQDSRSGINAGELFF.

The gene calls are TRBV11-2 and TRBJ2-2, with TRBD1 matching 9 bases. Losses at the gene ends were 0 bases for V and 6 bases for J; bases not matched to a gene: 14. Germline V gene data show CDR1 as SGHAT and CDR2 as FQNNGV. CDR3 size: 19 residues. The CDR3 nucleotides are TGTGCCAGCAGCTTAGATTGGGGACAGGGCTCAAGGGGCGCCGGGGAGCTGTTTTTT. It is translated as CASSLDWGQGSRGAGELFF.

About this clonotype itself: An end of the junction does not agree with germline; a read error may underlie this. V is TRBV15 and J is TRBJ1-2; D may be TRBD1 (6 bases). This CDR3 comprises 15 residues. CDR1 is LNHNV and CDR2 is YYDKDF in the germline V gene (reference sequence). CDR3 nucleotides: TGTGCCGCCAGCAGGGCAAAGGGGGTCTGGTATGGCTACACCTTC. The encoded protein is CAASRAKGVWYGYTF.

The table lists this clonotype with many counts. The genes are TRBV14 and TRBJ2-4; the match to TRBD2 covers 10 bases. V was clipped by 5 bases and J by 0 bases; unmatched bases: 4. Germline V gene sequence: CDR1 SGHDN, CDR2 FVKESK. The length of the CDR3 is 16 residues. The CDR3 nucleotides read TGTGCCAGCAGCGAACTAGCGGGATTAGCCAAAAACATTCAGTACTTC. Translation: CASSELAGLAKNIQYF.

The J gene is TRBJ2-4, the V gene TRBV7-2; 10 positions agree with TRBD1. Germline V gives CDR1 SGHTA, CDR2 FQGNSA. V was pared by 5 bases and J by 12 bases, with 7 bases of the junction left unmatched. This CDR3 has 13 residues. The DNA for the CDR3 is TGTGCCAGCAGCGCGGGACAGGGGTTAAATCAGTACTTC. Translating it yields CASSAGQGLNQYF.

The chain has TRBV11-2 and TRBJ1-1, with a tentative D call TRBD1 (6 bases). V was cut by 5 bases and J by 3 bases, with 16 bases left in between. Germline CDR1 and CDR2: SGHAT and FQNNGV. The CDR3 loop spans 15 amino acids. Written as DNA, the CDR3 is TGTGCCAGCAGCCCTGTCACAGGGAAGGACACTGAAGCTTTCTTT. Protein sequence: CASSPVTGKDTEAFF.

This clonotype was seen repeatedly, ten times or more. This chain uses TRBV5-1 with TRBJ2-2; D perhaps matches TRBD1 (5 bases). The CDR3 is 13 amino acids. Germline values: CDR1 SGHRS, CDR2 YFSETQ. The ends were cut back, 1 base at V and 8 bases at J, with 9 bases in the middle. The CDR3 nucleotides read TGCGCCAGCAGCTTGTCAGGGAATGGGGAGCTGTTTTTT. This sequence encodes CASSLSGNGELFF.

This clonotype was detected ten times or more. The chain couples TRBV29-1 to TRBJ2-5; D is perhaps TRBD1 or TRBD2 (5 bases each). Germline CDR1 is SQVTM and CDR2 is ANQGSEA. The CDR3 spans 12 residues. V was shortened by 3 bases and J by 3 bases, with 8 bases between the two germline ends. DNA for the CDR3: TGCAGCGTTGATCGGGGCGAAGAGACCCAGTACTTC. This encodes CSVDRGEETQYF.

The chain carries TRBV7-8 and TRBJ2-1, with 15 bases aligning to TRBD2. V was clipped by 5 bases and J by 3 bases; unmatched bases: 8. This CDR3 is 18 amino acids long. Germline CDR1 SGHVS, CDR2 FQNEAQ. The CDR3 region is CASSTGLAGGRSYNEQFF. In DNA, the CDR3 is TGTGCCAGCAGCACTGGACTAGCGGGAGGGCGGAGCTACAATGAGCAGTTCTTC. The variable domain in full, with the rest retrieved from reference TRBV7-8 and TRBJ2-1, is GAGVSQSPRYKVAKRGQDVALRCDPISGHVSLFWYQQALGQGPEFLTYFQNEAQLDKSGLPSDRFFAERPEGSVSTLKIQRTQQEDSAVYLCASSTGLAGGRSYNEQFFGPGTRLTVL.

At least ten counts were recorded for this clonotype. The CDR3 here is CASSLVGQETGNTIYF. The CDR3 DNA sequence: TGTGCCAGCAGCTTAGTGGGGCAGGAGACTGGAAACACCATATATTTT. The chain carries TRBV7-2 and TRBJ1-3, with D perhaps TRBD1 (5 bases). There are 16 residues in the CDR3. Germline V gene sequence: CDR1 SGHTA, CDR2 FQGNSA. V dropped 1 base and J dropped 2 bases, with 12 bases sitting between them.

This clonotype was observed at least ten times. V is TRBV3-1 and J is TRBJ2-7; D uncertain. Per the germline V gene, CDR1 is LGHDT and CDR2 is YNNKEL (reference sequence). The CDR3 extends over 11 amino acids. Between the trimmed V and J ends, which lost 1 base and 4 bases, there was a span of 2 bases. CDR3 nucleotides: TGTGCCAGCAGCCAAGGGTACGAGCAGTACTTC. As protein: CASSQGYEQYF.

This clonotype was picked up many times. The chain has TRBV20-1 and TRBJ2-1; D is unresolved. Germline-derived CDR1 and CDR2 are DFQATT and SNEGSKA (reference sequence). V was shortened by 3 bases and J by 9 bases, with 9 bases between the two germline ends. The CDR3 is made up of 11 amino acids. This CDR3 is CSASLGFEQFF. The CDR3 DNA reads TGCAGTGCTAGCCTAGGGTTTGAGCAGTTCTTC.

The sample holds many counts of this clonotype. The chain has TRBV7-3 and TRBJ2-2, with no clear D. Germline V CDR1 and CDR2: SGHTA, FQGTGA. Trimming removed 2 bases from V and 6 bases from J, with 13 bases in between. The CDR3 is 15 residues long. The DNA for the CDR3 is TGTGCCAGCAGCTTAGCGGTGACCAGCGCCGGGGAGCTGTTTTTT. This sequence encodes CASSLAVTSAGELFF. Supplemented by reference TRBV7-3 and TRBJ2-2, the full variable domain reads GAGVSQTPSNKVTEKGKYVELRCDPISGHTALYWYRQSLGQGPEFLIYFQGTGAADDSGLPNDRFFAVRPEGSVSTLKIQRTERGDSAVYLCASSLAVTSAGELFFGEGSRLTVL.

Many counts were recorded for this clonotype. The chain combines TRBV10-2 with TRBJ2-1, with 10 bases aligning to TRBD1. This CDR3 is built from 14 residues. The germline CDR1 and CDR2 sequences are WSHSY and SAAADI. The ends lost 7 bases at V and 6 bases at J; junction bases unmatched: 6. The CDR3 protein is CASKGTGEGNEQFF. CDR3 sequence (DNA): TGCGCCAGCAAAGGGACAGGGGAGGGCAATGAGCAGTTCTTC.

In this sample, this clonotype turned up a few times. This may arise from a read error, as a much more abundant clone is one base away. This rearrangement joins TRBV20-1 to TRBJ1-1, with 8 bases identical to TRBD1. V trimming: 6 bases; J trimming: 6 bases; junction bases outside the gene matches: 6. This CDR3 contains 12 residues. In germline, CDR1 is DFQATT, CDR2 SNEGSKA (reference sequence). DNA for the CDR3: TGCAGTGCCGGACAGGGAAACGCTGAAGCTTTCTTT. Protein product: CSAGQGNAEAFF.

This clonotype was seen only a few times. The CDR3 protein is CASSPRIDSSYEQYF. CDR3 coding DNA: TGTGCCAGCTCACCACGCATCGACAGCTCCTACGAGCAGTACTTC. This rearrangement joins TRBV18 to TRBJ2-7, with D possibly matching TRBD1 (5 bases). This CDR3 is 15 amino acids long. V lost 1 base, J lost 0 bases, and 10 bases lay in between. Germline assignment: CDR1 KGHSH and CDR2 LQKENI.

This clonotype showed up many times. V and J are TRBV5-5 and TRBJ2-1; 7 nucleotides agree with TRBD1. The V gene end was trimmed by 0 bases and the J gene end by 8 bases; junction bases not matched to a gene: 8. This CDR3 is built from 15 residues. Germline V gene lookup returns CDR1 SGHKS and CDR2 YYEKEE (reference sequence). CDR3 in DNA: TGTGCCAGCAGCTTGGGAGACAGGGTAATCTATGAGCAGTTCTTC. Its translation: CASSLGDRVIYEQFF.

This clonotype was seen at least ten times. This chain uses TRBV7-8 with TRBJ1-2; no reliable D call. Per germline, CDR1 SGHVS and CDR2 FQNEAQ. The CDR3 runs 14 residues. Trimming stripped 0 bases from V and 6 bases from J, with 11 bases between. The CDR3 loop is CASSLASARNGYTF. As DNA, the CDR3 is TGTGCCAGCAGCTTAGCTTCTGCACGGAATGGCTACACCTTC.

In its sample, this clonotype was seen many times. The V gene is TRBV7-9, the J gene TRBJ1-3; no clear D. This CDR3 has 17 amino acids. Trimming cost V 5 bases and J 2 bases, with 19 bases left between them. The germline gives CDR1 SEHNR, CDR2 FQNEAQ (reference sequence). CDR3 region: CASSAGGLPSAGNTIYF. The CDR3, as DNA: TGTGCCAGCAGCGCTGGCGGACTCCCGAGCGCTGGAAACACCATATATTTT.

This clonotype was counted between two and nine times. The V gene is TRBV7-2, the J gene TRBJ2-7, with D tentatively TRBD2 (5 bases). From germline, CDR1 is SGHTA and CDR2 FQGNSA. Trimming shortened V by 0 bases and J by 4 bases, and 10 bases separated the two germline ends. This CDR3 spans 14 amino acids. CDR3 nucleotide sequence: TGTGCCAGCAGCTTAGCGGGAGTCGGTTACGAGCAGTACTTC. Its translation is CASSLAGVGYEQYF.

J is TRBJ2-1 and V is TRBV6-1, with 9 bases identical to TRBD2. After removal of 5 bases from V and 6 bases from J, the junction contained 11 bases not matched to a gene. The CDR3 length is 16 residues. Germline V lookup: CDR1 MNHNS, CDR2 SASEGT. CDR3 amino acids: CASSPGSGSAGNEQFF. CDR3 sequence (DNA): TGTGCCAGCAGTCCGGGTAGCGGGAGCGCGGGCAATGAGCAGTTCTTC.

In this sample, this clonotype turned up many times. V gene TRBV5-1 combines with J gene TRBJ2-7; TRBD1 agrees at 9 bases. CDR1 is SGHRS and CDR2 is YFSETQ in the germline V gene. The CDR3 consists of 13 residues. V lost 3 bases to trimming and J lost 6 bases; unmatched junction nucleotides: 4. CDR3 loop: CASSSTGGAEQYF. The DNA for the CDR3 is TGCGCCAGCAGCTCTACAGGGGGCGCCGAGCAGTACTTC.

The table lists this clonotype with many counts. CDR3 sequence reads: CASSPHGLDGQPQHF. The CDR3 DNA is TGCGCCAGCAGCCCCCACGGTTTAGACGGGCAGCCCCAGCATTTT. The chain carries TRBV4-3 and TRBJ1-5; no definite D call. V was trimmed by 4 bases and J by 7 bases, leaving 17 bases between them. There are 15 residues in the CDR3. Germline V lookup: CDR1 LGHNA, CDR2 YSLEER.